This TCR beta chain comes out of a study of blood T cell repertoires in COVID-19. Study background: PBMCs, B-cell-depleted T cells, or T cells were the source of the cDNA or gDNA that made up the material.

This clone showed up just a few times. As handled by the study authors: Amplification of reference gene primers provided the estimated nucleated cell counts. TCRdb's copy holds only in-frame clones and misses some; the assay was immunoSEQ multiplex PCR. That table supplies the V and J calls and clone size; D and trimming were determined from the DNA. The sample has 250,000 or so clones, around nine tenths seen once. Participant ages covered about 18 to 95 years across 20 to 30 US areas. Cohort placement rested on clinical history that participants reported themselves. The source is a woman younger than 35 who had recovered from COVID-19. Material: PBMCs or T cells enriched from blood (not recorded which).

In DNA form, the CDR3 reads TGTGCCACCAGCAGACCTAGCGGGAGGGTTCTAGGTGAGCAGTTCTTC. Translated: CATSRPSGRVLGEQFF. The chain links TRBV15 to TRBJ2-1, with 12 bases lining up with TRBD2. CDR1 and CDR2 (germline): LNHNV, YYDKDF (reference sequence). V lost 2 bases, J lost 9 bases, and 8 bases stayed unmatched. CDR3 length: 16 residues.